What follows describes a single T cell receptor beta chain. This clone was counted a single time. This clone's antigen is unknown. No much larger clonotype is one base removed from it; base qualities were not supplied. The trial excluded patients who had a history of autoimmune disease or were on systemic immunosuppression. Peripheral blood for TCR sequencing was drawn from every dose cohort at baseline, at cycle 4 day 1 and at cycle 7 day 1. Samples were obtained from an open-label, multicenter, first-in-human phase I dose-escalation trial of ivuxolimab. The trial enrolled adults with locally advanced or metastatic head and neck squamous cell, hepatocellular, melanoma or renal cell carcinoma. Before TCR sequencing, CD4+ T cells and CD8+ T cells from peripheral blood were sorted into separate populations. Trimming takes 5 bases off V and 7 bases off J; junction bases not matched to a gene: 12. According to the germline V gene, CDR1 reads MGHRA and CDR2 reads YSYEKL. The CDR3 covers 15 residues, taking in both the cysteine and the phenylalanine. Solely the CDR3 DNA is kept, with 45 bases framed from the first base.

The record originates from a study of OX40 agonist ivuxolimab in advanced cancers. A note on the overall study: The costimulatory receptor OX40 (CD134) was targeted by ivuxolimab, a fully human IgG2 agonistic monoclonal antibody. Peripheral TCRbeta sequencing aimed to test whether ivuxolimab altered TCR sequence diversity and caused clonal T-cell expansion. A male proportion of approximately 83% and a mean age of about 60 years, ranging from 23 to 79, were recorded for the dose-escalation cohort. Of the roughly 52 dose-escalation patients, hepatocellular carcinoma was present in some 19, melanoma in approximately 15, renal cell carcinoma in 9 and head and neck cancer in 9. The paper covers the monotherapy dose-escalation part of the phase I ivuxolimab trial, which included N ≈ 57 patients. Intravenous ivuxolimab was administered to patients every 2 weeks at six dose levels: 0.01, 0.1, 0.3, 1.5, 3 and 10 mg/kg. Patients were allowed to have had prior anti-PD-1, anti-PD-L1 or anti-CTLA-4 therapy, and approximately 40% of the dose-escalation patients had previously received checkpoint inhibitors. Partial responses occurred in three dose-escalation patients: two with cutaneous melanoma and one with hepatocellular carcinoma. The paper as a whole reports these results and caveats: At doses of 0.1 to 3.0 mg/kg, clonal expansion of both CD4+ and CD8+ blood T cells was observed from baseline to week 6. Partial responders in the 0.1-3.0 mg/kg groups had among the lowest normalized peripheral clonal expansion, especially among CD8+ T cells. Low levels of normalized T-cell clonal expansion were also seen in some patients who did not respond. After ivuxolimab, more expanded clones were found on average in CD8+ T cells than in CD4+ T cells. Antigen specificity was not determined for the clonally expanded peripheral T cells.

To sequence the TCRbeta CDR3 region, genomic DNA was isolated from the sorted cells. The immunoSEQ Assay was used to sequence the TCRbeta CDR3 regions. TCRdb stores this immuneACCESS table with in-frame sequences only. Part of the clones is absent; in the studies checked, under half of the shortfall reflects unresolved V genes, and no reason is known for the rest. In this sample the table shows 50,000 to 70,000 clones, roughly 93% of which occur a single time. The leading ten clones occupy approximately 20% of the sample. Sample: CD4+ or CD8+ T cells sorted from blood, taken in a trial of the OX40 agonist ivuxolimab. Recombination linked TRBV4-1 to TRBJ2-7, and TRBD2 aligns with 9 junction nucleotides. The receptor's source is an adult with an advanced solid tumor such as melanoma, head and neck, liver or kidney cancer. The bases are TGCGCCAGCAGCGTACGACTAGCGGTAGGCCTAGAGCAGTACTTC. It is translated as CASSVRLAVGLEQYF.